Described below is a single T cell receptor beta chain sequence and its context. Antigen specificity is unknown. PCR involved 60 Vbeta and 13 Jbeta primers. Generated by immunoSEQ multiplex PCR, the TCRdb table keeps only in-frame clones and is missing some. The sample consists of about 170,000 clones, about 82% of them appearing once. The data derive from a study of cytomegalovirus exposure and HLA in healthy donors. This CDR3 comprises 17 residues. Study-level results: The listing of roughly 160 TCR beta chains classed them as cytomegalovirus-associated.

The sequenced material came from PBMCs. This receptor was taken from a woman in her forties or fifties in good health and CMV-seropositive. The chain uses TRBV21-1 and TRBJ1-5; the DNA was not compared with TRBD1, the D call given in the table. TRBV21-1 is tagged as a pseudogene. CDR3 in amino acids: CASSYTKIVAGEQPQHF. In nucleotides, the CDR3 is TGTGCCAGCAGCTACACAAAGATTGTGGCAGGTGAACAGCCCCAGCATTTT.